This T cell receptor (beta chain) was recorded in a study of blood T cell repertoires in COVID-19. Measured with immunoSEQ multiplex PCR; TCRdb has only the in-frame clones, and not every one. The data hold more than 65,000 clones, with roughly 80% observed a single time. Unmatched junction bases numbered 16, after V lost 3 bases and J lost 5 bases. The CDR3 is 19 residues long. Germline V CDR1 and CDR2: LGHNA, YSLEER. The receptor was isolated from a man aged 55 to 70 with active or convalescent COVID-19. The specimen was peripheral blood. The chain links TRBV4-3 to TRBJ2-5; 12 bases fit TRBD2. This CDR3 is CASSHSWTSGAPGQETQYF. CDR3 nucleotides: TGCGCCAGCAGCCATTCCTGGACTAGCGGGGCCCCGGGTCAGGAGACCCAGTACTTC.